The 25 T cell receptor beta chains presented below share a single source sample, sequenced in a study of blood T cell repertoires in COVID-19. The assay was immunoSEQ multiplex PCR, and TCRdb's table has in-frame clones only and misses some. The repertoire holds under 150,000 clones, with around 79% as singletons. Sample: peripheral blood. These receptors were collected from a man aged 45-65 years with active or convalescent COVID-19.

This clone occurred once. The gene calls are TRBV7-2 and TRBJ2-3, with D perhaps TRBD1 (5 bases). Trimming shortened V by 6 bases and J by 0 bases, and 13 bases separated the two germline ends. This CDR3 is built from 15 residues. Germline-derived CDR1 and CDR2 are SGHTA and FQGNSA. DNA for the CDR3: TGTGCCAGCAGAAAAGGGGCCTCTAGCACAGATACGCAGTATTTT. It yields the protein CASRKGASSTDTQYF.

This CDR3 reads CASSFPTGGQFF. In nucleotides, the CDR3 is TGTGCCAGCAGTTTCCCTACGGGTGGGCAGTTCTTC. The chain uses TRBV28 and TRBJ2-1; D gene unclear. Germline V gives CDR1 MDHEN, CDR2 SYDVKM. This CDR3 has 12 residues. V was clipped by 3 bases and J by 12 bases, with 12 bases between them. Full variable domain (remainder filled in from reference TRBV28 and TRBJ2-1): DVKVTQSSRYLVKRTGEKVFLECVQDMDHENMFWYRQDPGLGLRLIYFSYDVKMKEKGDIPEGYSVSREKKERFSLILESASTNQTSMYLCASSFPTGGQFFGPGTRLTVL.

V gene TRBV7-8 combines with J gene TRBJ2-6; 9 nucleotides align to TRBD1. The CDR3 sequence is 16 residues long. The germline V gene encodes CDR1 SGHVS and CDR2 FQNEAQ. Losses at the gene ends were 5 bases for V and 3 bases for J; bases not matched to a gene: 5. As DNA, the CDR3 is TGTGCCAGCAGCGACGGACAGGGGTTTGGGGCCAACGTCCTGACTTTC. Protein sequence: CASSDGQGFGANVLTF.

This clone is a singleton in its sample. The chain recombines TRBV28 with TRBJ1-2; D remains unclear. The CDR3 consists of 11 residues. The germline CDR1 and CDR2 sequences are MDHEN and SYDVKM. V lost 8 bases to trimming and J lost 2 bases, with 6 bases between them. DNA for the CDR3: TGTGCCAGCTCCCTAAACTATGGCTACACCTTC. It translates to CASSLNYGYTF.

V is TRBV11-2 and J is TRBJ2-7, with D maybe TRBD2 (6 bases). This CDR3 is built from 14 residues. The V end lost 3 bases, the J end lost 2 bases, and 11 bases lay between the germline ends. Germline loops: CDR1 SGHAT, CDR2 FQNNGV. The CDR3 coding sequence is TGTGCCAGCAGCTTGGGGGACTCTGCCTACGAGCAGTACTTC. Its translation: CASSLGDSAYEQYF.

The V gene is TRBV28, the J gene TRBJ2-7; 12 bases line up with TRBD2. CDR3 length equals 15 residues. CDR1 is MDHEN and CDR2 is SYDVKM in the germline V gene. Trimming removed 6 bases from V and 2 bases from J; junction bases left unmatched: 5. The CDR3 DNA sequence: TGTGCCAGCAGCCTTAGACTAGCGGGGGCCTACGAGCAGTACTTC. Translation: CASSLRLAGAYEQYF.

The rearrangement joins TRBV19 to TRBJ2-3, with TRBD2 identical over 8 bases. The V gene end was trimmed by 3 bases and the J gene end by 0 bases; junction bases not matched to a gene: 5. Germline V gene lookup returns CDR1 LNHDA and CDR2 SQIVND (reference sequence). The CDR3 consists of 16 residues. The CDR3 DNA is TGTGCCAGTAGTATGCTAGCGGGTTCTAGCACAGATACGCAGTATTTT. Protein product: CASSMLAGSSTDTQYF.

The CDR3 coding sequence is TGCGCCAGCAGCTTGATGCCAGGGGGACAGCCCCAGCATTTT. Its translation is CASSLMPGGQPQHF. The J gene is TRBJ1-5, the V gene TRBV5-1; TRBD1 aligns across 7 bases. The germline V gene has CDR1 SGHRS and CDR2 YFSETQ. V gave up 1 base and J gave up 7 bases; unmatched junction bases: 5. The CDR3 consists of 14 residues.

The gene calls are TRBV5-8 and TRBJ1-5, with 7 bases lining up with TRBD1. CDR1 is SGHTS, CDR2 YDEGEE, per germline. With V trimmed by 0 bases and J by 6 bases, 6 bases remained unmatched. This CDR3 is built from 15 residues. CDR3 region: CASSLGGGDAQPQHF. Written as DNA, the CDR3 is TGTGCCAGCAGCTTGGGAGGGGGCGATGCTCAGCCCCAGCATTTT.

The rearrangement joins TRBV2 to TRBJ2-2; 10 bases align to TRBD1. From germline, CDR1 is SNHLY and CDR2 FYNNEI. Trimming cost V 8 bases and J 7 bases; bases outside gene matches: 4. The CDR3 length is 13 residues. The CDR3 reads CASGDRGFGELFF. CDR3 DNA: TGTGCCAGCGGGGACAGGGGATTCGGGGAGCTGTTTTTT. The whole variable domain, remainder taken from reference TRBV2 and TRBJ2-2, is EPEVTQTPSHQVTQMGQEVILRCVPISNHLYFYWYRQILGQKVEFLVSFYNNEISEKSEIFDDQFSVERPDGSNFTLKIRSTKLEDSAMYFCASGDRGFGELFFGEGSRLTVL.

This rearrangement joins TRBV7-9 to TRBJ2-7, with 8 bases fitting TRBD2. Germline loops: CDR1 SEHNR, CDR2 FQNEAQ (reference sequence). The CDR3 has 16 residues. V gave up 5 bases and J gave up 6 bases; unmatched junction bases: 15. This chain's CDR3 is CASSPLGREAFPEQYF. The CDR3 DNA sequence: TGTGCCAGCAGCCCCCTGGGGCGGGAGGCCTTCCCCGAGCAGTACTTC.

V usage is TRBV7-3 and J usage is TRBJ2-7; tentatively, D is TRBD2 (6 bases). The CDR3 runs 13 residues. Trimming left V 5 bases short and J 7 bases short, with 15 bases between. Germline V gives CDR1 SGHTA, CDR2 FQGTGA. The CDR3 region has the DNA TGTGCCAGCAGCCCATCACTAGCTACTGAGCAGTACTTC. Translated: CASSPSLATEQYF.

CDR3 residues: CASSPEGQGYSPLHF. In nucleotides, the CDR3 is TGCGCCAGCAGCCCAGAGGGACAGGGATATTCACCCCTCCACTTT. The chain is built from TRBV5-1 and TRBJ1-6, with 9 bases aligning to TRBD1. CDR1 SGHRS and CDR2 YFSETQ come from the germline V gene. CDR3 size: 15 residues. Trimming at V came to 4 bases and at J to 8 bases, leaving 7 bases not matched to a gene.

The chain uses TRBV27 and TRBJ2-6; D unclear. The V and J ends lost 5 bases and 0 bases respectively, with 8 bases between them. The CDR3 has 15 amino acids. Germline CDR1 is MNHEY and CDR2 is SMNVEV (reference sequence). CDR3 protein: CASSRGNSGANVLTF. The CDR3 coding sequence is TGTGCCAGCAGTAGAGGAAACTCTGGGGCCAACGTCCTGACTTTC.

CDR3 region: CASSLVETTEAFF. The CDR3, as DNA: TGTGCCAGCAGCCTGGTGGAGACCACTGAAGCTTTCTTT. This chain uses TRBV6-5 with TRBJ1-1, with unresolved D. The V gene lost 6 bases and the J gene lost 4 bases, with 12 bases spanning the gap. Germline V gives CDR1 MNHEY, CDR2 SVGAGI. The CDR3 totals 13 residues.

This chain joins TRBV4-2 and TRBJ2-7; tentative D call: TRBD2 (5 bases). CDR3 size: 16 residues. The germline V and J ends were trimmed by 0 bases and 4 bases, with 16 bases remaining between them. Germline V gene lookup returns CDR1 LGHNA and CDR2 YNFKEQ. The CDR3 sequence: CASSQEEAARSYEQYF. DNA of the CDR3: TGTGCCAGCAGCCAAGAGGAGGCGGCCAGGAGTTACGAGCAGTACTTC.

V is TRBV5-5 and J is TRBJ2-1; maybe TRBD1 (5 bases). This CDR3 is 15 amino acids long. Per germline, CDR1 SGHKS and CDR2 YYEKEE (reference sequence). The V gene lost 0 bases and the J gene lost 2 bases, with 9 bases spanning the gap. CDR3 sequence reads: CASSLGTDTYNEQFF. CDR3 coding DNA: TGTGCCAGCAGCTTGGGGACGGACACCTACAATGAGCAGTTCTTC.

The chain employs TRBV19 and TRBJ1-1; 7 bases are shared with TRBD1. Germline CDR1 and CDR2: LNHDA and SQIVND (reference sequence). J was trimmed by 4 bases and V by 3 bases; bases with no gene match: 14. The CDR3 has 17 amino acids. This CDR3 reads CASSITGWTGPGTEAFF. The DNA of the CDR3 is TGTGCCAGTAGTATCACCGGATGGACAGGACCGGGCACTGAAGCTTTCTTT.

This sequence joins TRBV29-1 and TRBJ2-5; 8 positions agree with TRBD1. Germline V gene sequence: CDR1 SQVTM, CDR2 ANQGSEA. With 3 bases clipped from V and 5 bases from J, the junction kept 8 bases outside the gene matches. There are 14 residues in the CDR3. The CDR3 spells CSVDYGQGGETQYF. Written as DNA, the CDR3 is TGCAGCGTTGATTACGGACAGGGTGGGGAGACCCAGTACTTC.

The chain employs TRBV6-5 and TRBJ2-1, with D possibly TRBD2 on 5 matching bases. The germline V and J ends were trimmed by 5 bases and 8 bases, with 10 bases remaining between them. The CDR3 is 12 residues long. Germline V lookup: CDR1 MNHEY, CDR2 SVGAGI. The CDR3 DNA reads as TGTGCCAGCAGTCCGACGGGATATGAGCAGTTCTTC. Translation: CASSPTGYEQFF.

V is TRBV5-1 and J is TRBJ2-3; 7 bases are a match to TRBD1. V dropped 2 bases and J dropped 1; count of bases not matched to a gene: 4. Germline assignment: CDR1 SGHRS and CDR2 YFSETQ. This CDR3 is built from 15 residues. The CDR3 DNA sequence: TGCGCCAGCAGCTTTTTAGACAGGGGCACAGATACGCAGTATTTT. As protein: CASSFLDRGTDTQYF.

The chain employs TRBV2 and TRBJ2-7; the match to TRBD1 covers 8 bases. V shed 6 bases, J shed 7 bases, and the junction held 11 bases outside the gene matches. The germline gives CDR1 SNHLY, CDR2 FYNNEI. This CDR3 is built from 14 residues. CDR3 bases: TGTGCCAGCAGACCCGGACAGGGTTTGGAAGAGCAGTACTTC. Its translation is CASRPGQGLEEQYF.

The chain links TRBV6-1 to TRBJ2-7, with a tentative D call TRBD1 (6 bases). The CDR3 extends over 15 amino acids. Germline-derived CDR1 and CDR2 are MNHNS and SASEGT. Trimming took off 0 bases at V and 2 bases at J, with 11 bases between the two ends. DNA of the CDR3: TGTGCCAGCAGTGAAGCCTTCGGACAGCCCTACGAGCAGTACTTC. It encodes CASSEAFGQPYEQYF.

The genes are TRBV7-2 and TRBJ1-1; tentative D call: TRBD1 (6 bases). V was cut by 4 bases and J by 4 bases, with 16 bases left in between. Germline CDR1 is SGHTA and CDR2 is FQGNSA. CDR3 length equals 15 residues. Here the CDR3 reads CASSSWGGGGTEAFF. CDR3 in DNA: TGTGCCAGCAGCTCCTGGGGGGGCGGGGGCACTGAAGCTTTCTTT.

This clone was detected a few times. J is TRBJ1-5 and V is TRBV30; D ambiguous. This CDR3 has 13 residues. Germline V gene sequence: CDR1 GTSNPN, CDR2 SVGIG (reference sequence). Trimming removed 3 bases at V and 4 bases at J, with 10 bases between. Here the CDR3 reads CAWRESGNQPQHF. In DNA form, the CDR3 reads TGTGCCTGGAGGGAGTCTGGGAATCAGCCCCAGCATTTT.